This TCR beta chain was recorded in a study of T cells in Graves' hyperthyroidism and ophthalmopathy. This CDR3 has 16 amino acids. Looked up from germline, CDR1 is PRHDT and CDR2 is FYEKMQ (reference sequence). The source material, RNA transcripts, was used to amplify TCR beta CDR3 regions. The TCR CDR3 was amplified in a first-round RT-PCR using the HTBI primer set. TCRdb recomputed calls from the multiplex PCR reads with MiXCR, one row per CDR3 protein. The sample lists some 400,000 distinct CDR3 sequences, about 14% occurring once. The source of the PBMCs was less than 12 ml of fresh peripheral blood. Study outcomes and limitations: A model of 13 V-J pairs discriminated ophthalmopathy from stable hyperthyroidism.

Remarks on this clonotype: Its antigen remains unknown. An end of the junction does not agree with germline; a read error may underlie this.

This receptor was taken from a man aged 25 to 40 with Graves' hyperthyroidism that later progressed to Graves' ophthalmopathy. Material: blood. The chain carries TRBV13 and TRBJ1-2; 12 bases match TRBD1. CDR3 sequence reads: CASSSGTGGANYGCTF. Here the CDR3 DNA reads TGTGCCAGCAGCTCCGGGACAGGGGGCGCGAACTATGGCTGCACCTTC.